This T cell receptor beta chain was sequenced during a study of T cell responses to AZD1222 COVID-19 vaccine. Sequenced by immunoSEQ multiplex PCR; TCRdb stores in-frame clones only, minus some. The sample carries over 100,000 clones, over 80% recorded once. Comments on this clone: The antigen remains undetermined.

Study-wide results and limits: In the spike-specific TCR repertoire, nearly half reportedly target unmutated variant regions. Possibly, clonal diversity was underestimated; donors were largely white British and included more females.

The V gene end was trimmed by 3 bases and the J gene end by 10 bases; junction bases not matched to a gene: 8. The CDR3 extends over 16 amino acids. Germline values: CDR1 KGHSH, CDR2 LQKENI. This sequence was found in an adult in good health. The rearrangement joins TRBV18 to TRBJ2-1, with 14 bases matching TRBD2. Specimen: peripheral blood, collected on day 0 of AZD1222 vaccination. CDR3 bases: TGTGCCAGCTCACCTGGACTAGCGGGGGGCCGGGGGGAGCAGTTCTTC. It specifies CASSPGLAGGRGEQFF.